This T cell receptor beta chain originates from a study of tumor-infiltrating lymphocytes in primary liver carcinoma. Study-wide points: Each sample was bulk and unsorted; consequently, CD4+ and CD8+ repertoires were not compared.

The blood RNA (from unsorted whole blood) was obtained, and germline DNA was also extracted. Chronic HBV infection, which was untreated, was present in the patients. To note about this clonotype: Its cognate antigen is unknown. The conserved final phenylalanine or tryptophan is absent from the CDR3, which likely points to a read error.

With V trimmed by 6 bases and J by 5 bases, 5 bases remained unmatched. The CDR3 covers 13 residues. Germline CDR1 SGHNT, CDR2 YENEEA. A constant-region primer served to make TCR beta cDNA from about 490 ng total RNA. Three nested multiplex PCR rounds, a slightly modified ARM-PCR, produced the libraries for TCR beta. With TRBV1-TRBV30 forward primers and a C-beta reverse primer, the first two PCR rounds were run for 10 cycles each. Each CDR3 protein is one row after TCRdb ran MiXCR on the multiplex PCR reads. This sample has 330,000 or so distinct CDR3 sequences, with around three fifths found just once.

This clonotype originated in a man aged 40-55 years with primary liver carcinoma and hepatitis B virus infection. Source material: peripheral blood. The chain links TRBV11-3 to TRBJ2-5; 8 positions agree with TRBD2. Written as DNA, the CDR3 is TGTGCCAGCAGTCGTAGCGGGACGGAGACCCAGTACCTC. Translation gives CASSRSGTETQYL.